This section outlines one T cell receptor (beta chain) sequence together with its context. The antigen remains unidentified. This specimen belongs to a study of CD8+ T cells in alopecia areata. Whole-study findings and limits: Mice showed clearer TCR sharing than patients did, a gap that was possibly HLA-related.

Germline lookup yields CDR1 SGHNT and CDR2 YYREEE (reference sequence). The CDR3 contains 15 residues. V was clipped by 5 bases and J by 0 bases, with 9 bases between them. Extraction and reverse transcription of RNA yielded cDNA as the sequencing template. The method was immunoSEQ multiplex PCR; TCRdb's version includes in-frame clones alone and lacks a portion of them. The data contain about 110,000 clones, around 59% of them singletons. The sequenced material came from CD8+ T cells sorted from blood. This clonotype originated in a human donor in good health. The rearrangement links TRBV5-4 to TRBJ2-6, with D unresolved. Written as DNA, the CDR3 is TGTGCCAGCAGAGACACAGTCTCTGGGGCCAACGTCCTGACTTTC. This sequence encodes CASRDTVSGANVLTF.